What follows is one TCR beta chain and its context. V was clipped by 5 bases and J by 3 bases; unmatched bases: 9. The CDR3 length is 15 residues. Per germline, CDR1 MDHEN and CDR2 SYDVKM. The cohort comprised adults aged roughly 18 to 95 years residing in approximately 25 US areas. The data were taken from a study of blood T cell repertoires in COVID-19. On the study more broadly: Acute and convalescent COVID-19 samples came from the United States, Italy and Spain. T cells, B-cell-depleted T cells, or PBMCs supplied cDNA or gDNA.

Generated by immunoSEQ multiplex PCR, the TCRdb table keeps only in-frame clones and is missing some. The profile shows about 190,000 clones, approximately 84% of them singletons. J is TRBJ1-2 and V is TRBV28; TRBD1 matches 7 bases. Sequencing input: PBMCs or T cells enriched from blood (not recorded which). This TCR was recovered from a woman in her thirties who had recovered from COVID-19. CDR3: CASSQSQGGDYGYTF. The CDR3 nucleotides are TGTGCCAGCAGTCAATCGCAGGGGGGTGACTATGGCTACACCTTC.